The source of this T cell receptor beta chain is a study of blood T cell repertoires in COVID-19 (TCRdb year 2020). About the investigation overall: Samples covering the acute and convalescent phases of COVID-19 were provided by collaborators in the United States, Italy and Spain. Samples came from the ongoing ImmuneRACE study (first 160 participants) plus 1,254 subjects from 6 global collaborators. Where available, HLA class I and class II types were obtained from metadata supplied by the sample provider rather than from assay-based typing. The repertoires were made available in a free public database intended to serve as a resource for research on the immune response to SARS-CoV-2. Nearly every sample came with metadata listing a de-identified subject ID, COVID-19 status, age in years and sex. The prospective study material was composed of cDNA or gDNA derived from T cells, B-cell-depleted T cells, or PBMCs. The dataset comprised deeply sampled blood TCRbeta repertoires from subjects exposed to, actively infected with, or recovered from COVID-19. Overall study results and their limits: The quantity of clinical and demographic metadata differed by source and by participant and was supplied without curation.

Details on this clone: The clone's antigen remains unknown. Per-base qualities were not stored, and no clone one base away is much larger.

In the prospective study, participants were roughly 18 to 90 years old, resided in 24 geographic areas of the United States, and were enrolled through a virtual design. Cohort assignment in the prospective study relied on participant-reported clinical history from a screening survey and a study questionnaire. Recovered participants in ImmuneRACE Cohort 3 were defined as having two consecutive negative NP/OP PCR tests, clearance from a healthcare professional, or resolution of symptoms. In the prospective study, whole blood, serum and a nasopharyngeal or oropharyngeal swab were collected from each participant by mobile phlebotomists. Participants in the prospective study had the option to provide additional blood draws and questionnaires over a roughly 2-month period. Blood samples from the prospective study were shipped frozen or at room temperature prior to DNA extraction. The immunoSEQ Assay, a bias-controlled multiplex PCR, was used to amplify TCRbeta CDR3 regions from genomic DNA. The original pipeline was this. The number of nucleated cells in each sample was estimated by amplification of reference gene primers within the assay. Sequence reads were collapsed and filtered to measure the absolute abundance of every unique TCRbeta CDR3 rearrangement. For each sample, productive Simpson clonality was calculated as the square root of Simpson's diversity index over productive rearrangements. TCRdb re-hosts the immuneACCESS table, in-frame sequences only. Its copies lack some clones; in the studies checked, an unresolved V gene accounts for under half of them, and the cause for the rest is not known. D and trimming come from the DNA, and the V and J calls and clone size come from that table. The table for this sample lists 110,000 to 150,000 clones; 87% of them were counted only once. The top ten hold 11% of the sample.

The source material was PBMCs or T cells enriched from blood (not recorded which). The clonotype originates from a man aged 60-69 years who had recovered from COVID-19.

The CDR3 amino acid sequence is: CASSIAGAGANVLTF. The nucleotide sequence is TGTGCCAGTAGTATAGCGGGGGCTGGGGCCAACGTCCTGACTTTC. The chain is encoded by TRBV19 joined to TRBJ2-6; matching of 6 bases hints at TRBD2 as the D gene. V drops 1 base and J drops 2 bases, leaving 6 bases in between. The germline V gene encodes CDR1 LNHDA and CDR2 SQIVND (reference sequence). The CDR3 contains 15 residues, cysteine and phenylalanine counted. The DNA shown is the 45-base CDR3, in frame from base 1.